One and the same sample provided the 18 T cell receptor beta chains below, sequenced in a study of beta chain features in type 1 diabetes. Study findings and constraints: Shortening that was moderate but significant affected the TCRB CDR3s of Type 1 diabetes patients in all four CD4+ subsets.

The antigens for these receptors are not known. Isolated RNA was reverse transcribed in full, so expressed TCRB transcripts were sequenced. Sequencing used immunoSEQ multiplex PCR; TCRdb keeps in-frame clones, though not all of them. The repertoire holds 500,000 to 650,000 clones, with roughly 12% as singletons. Sequenced: naive CD4+ T cells from blood. These receptors originate from a man aged 25-40 years with type 1 diabetes.

This clone was picked up a small number of times. This chain connects TRBV6-5 to TRBJ1-4; D is unclear. Trimming pared 7 bases from V and 2 bases from J, leaving 8 bases between. Germline lookup yields CDR1 MNHEY and CDR2 SVGAGI. CDR3 length: 13 amino acids. The CDR3 sequence: CASTSGTNEKLFF. The DNA for the CDR3 is TGTGCCAGCACCTCTGGCACTAATGAAAAACTGTTTTTT.

The chain joins TRBV5-1 to TRBJ2-5; D tentatively reads TRBD1 or TRBD2 (5 bases each). The CDR3 covers 14 residues. Trimming pared 1 base from V and 5 bases from J, leaving 12 bases between. From germline, CDR1 is SGHRS and CDR2 YFSETQ. This CDR3 reads CASSLNGGMETQYF. Written as DNA, the CDR3 is TGCGCCAGCAGCTTGAATGGGGGAATGGAGACCCAGTACTTC.

This clone was found a few times. The DNA for the CDR3 is TGTGCCAGCAGCTTGACTAGCGGGGAGAATGAGCAGTTCTTC. This codes for CASSLTSGENEQFF. This sequence joins TRBV13 and TRBJ2-1, with 11 bases aligning to TRBD2. V dropped 3 bases and J dropped 7; count of bases not matched to a gene: 2. This CDR3 has 14 amino acids. Germline V lookup: CDR1 PRHDT, CDR2 FYEKMQ (reference sequence).

This chain links TRBV29-1 with TRBJ1-1, with a possible D match to TRBD1 (5 bases). CDR3 length equals 14 residues. Germline lookup yields CDR1 SQVTM and CDR2 ANQGSEA. V lost 4 bases to trimming and J lost 4 bases, with 16 bases between them. The CDR3 region is CSVGAREGSTEAFF. CDR3 sequence (DNA): TGCAGCGTTGGGGCCAGGGAGGGGAGCACTGAAGCTTTCTTT.

The chain combines TRBV7-2 with TRBJ2-3; D unresolved. V shed 3 bases and J shed 9 bases, with 7 bases lying between them. The CDR3 sequence is 11 residues long. Per germline, CDR1 SGHTA and CDR2 FQGNSA. CDR3 in amino acids: CASSFTATQYF. CDR3 bases: TGTGCCAGCAGCTTTACGGCCACGCAGTATTTT.

This chain links TRBV5-6 with TRBJ2-7; D may be TRBD1 (6 bases). The V and J ends lost 4 bases and 7 bases respectively, with 12 bases between them. The CDR3 totals 12 residues. CDR1 SGHDT and CDR2 YYEEEE come from the germline V gene. The CDR3 DNA follows: TGTGCCAGCAGCACTACAGGGTTGGAGCAGTACTTC. Residues: CASSTTGLEQYF.

About this clone: The sample holds other DNA sequences that translate to the same CDR3. This chain joins TRBV7-2 and TRBJ2-1, with TRBD2 as a possible D gene (5 bases). This CDR3 spans 15 amino acids. V dropped 0 bases and J dropped 0 bases, with 6 bases sitting between them. Germline CDR1 reads SGHTA; CDR2 reads FQGNSA. The CDR3: CASSLAGSSYNEQFF. As DNA, the CDR3 is TGTGCCAGCAGCTTAGCGGGGAGCTCCTACAATGAGCAGTTCTTC.

About this clone itself: This CDR3 is also generated by other DNA sequences in the sample. The V call is TRBV18, the J call TRBJ2-5; TRBD1 matches at 7 bases. V lost 3 bases and J lost 2; bases outside the gene matches: 3. Per the germline V gene, CDR1 is KGHSH and CDR2 is LQKENI. This CDR3 comprises 14 residues. The chain's CDR3 is CASSPSRGQETQYF. The DNA for the CDR3 is TGTGCCAGCTCACCCAGCAGGGGGCAAGAGACCCAGTACTTC.

The rearrangement uses TRBV19 and TRBJ1-2, with TRBD1 identical over 10 bases. Germline V CDR1 and CDR2: LNHDA, SQIVND (reference sequence). CDR3 length: 13 residues. J lost 8 bases, V lost 10 bases, and 10 bases had no gene match. The CDR3 sequence is CATRGGQGVGYTF. The DNA for the CDR3 is TGTGCCACCAGAGGTGGACAGGGGGTGGGCTACACCTTC.

This chain links TRBV7-2 with TRBJ2-4; tentatively, D is TRBD1 (7 bases). Germline V gives CDR1 SGHTA, CDR2 FQGNSA. Trimming stripped 5 bases from V and 0 bases from J, with 17 bases between. The CDR3 length is 17 residues. The CDR3 nucleotides are TGTGCCAGCAGCCTCCAAGGGGGCGGGGTAGCCAAAAACATTCAGTACTTC. Translating it yields CASSLQGGGVAKNIQYF.

The chain couples TRBV27 to TRBJ1-6; 11 bases are shared with TRBD1. Per the germline V gene, CDR1 is MNHEY and CDR2 is SMNVEV (reference sequence). This CDR3 has 16 residues. J was trimmed by 14 bases and V by 5 bases; bases with no gene match: 14. CDR3 residues: CASSPRTGGSRGALHF. CDR3 DNA sequence: TGTGCCAGCAGTCCACGGACAGGGGGCTCCCGGGGGGCCCTCCACTTT.

This chain links TRBV10-3 with TRBJ2-7; D is perhaps TRBD1 (6 bases). V was clipped by 10 bases and J by 1 base, with 14 bases between them. CDR1 ENHRY and CDR2 SYGVKD come from the germline V gene. The CDR3 totals 13 residues. CDR3 nucleotide sequence: TGTGCCACCCTGGACAGCTTTTCCTACGAGCAGTACTTC. It yields the protein CATLDSFSYEQYF.

The V gene is TRBV30, the J gene TRBJ1-3; possible D gene TRBD1, 6 bases. The CDR3 length is 13 residues. Germline V lookup: CDR1 GTSNPN, CDR2 SVGIG (reference sequence). Trimming pared 4 bases from V and 2 bases from J, leaving 9 bases between. This chain's CDR3 is CAWIQGPGNTIYF. The DNA for the CDR3 is TGTGCCTGGATACAGGGTCCTGGAAACACCATATATTTT.

This clone was seen more than once but under ten times. The chain links TRBV12-5 to TRBJ1-5, with D possibly being TRBD1 (5 bases). The germline V gene has CDR1 LGHNT and CDR2 FRNRAP. The CDR3 has 17 amino acids. V was shortened by 7 bases and J by 2 bases, with 21 bases between the two germline ends. The DNA for the CDR3 is TGTGCTAGTGCCCTGGTGGGGGGGAACCTCCGCAATCAGCCCCAGCATTTT. Its protein product is CASALVGGNLRNQPQHF.

This clone was counted between two and nine times. V is TRBV4-2 and J is TRBJ1-2; D is possibly TRBD1 (5 bases). The germline CDR1 and CDR2 sequences are LGHNA and YNFKEQ. The CDR3 contains 15 residues. Between the trimmed V and J ends, which lost 0 bases and 8 bases, there was a span of 16 bases. DNA of the CDR3: TGTGCCAGCAGCCAAGATAACCCAGGGCAAGGCGGCTACACCTTC. It is translated as CASSQDNPGQGGYTF.

The V and J genes are TRBV7-2 and TRBJ1-4; weak D call: TRBD1 (5 bases). Germline-derived CDR1 and CDR2 are SGHTA and FQGNSA. Trimming took 1 base from V and 2 from J, leaving 14 bases between them. This CDR3 has 17 amino acids. Here the CDR3 DNA reads TGTGCCAGCAGCTTAGTTGGGGGTGCCGGGACTAATGAAAAACTGTTTTTT. It translates to CASSLVGGAGTNEKLFF. Filled out from reference TRBV7-2 and TRBJ1-4, the complete variable domain reads GAGVSQSPSNKVTEKGKDVELRCDPISGHTALYWYRQSLGQGLEFLIYFQGNSAPDKSGLPSDRFSAERTGGSVSTLTIQRTQQEDSAVYLCASSLVGGAGTNEKLFFGSGTQLSVL.

This clone was seen a handful of times. The chain links TRBV6-6 to TRBJ1-1, with no clear D. Germline lookup yields CDR1 MNHNY and CDR2 SVGAGI (reference sequence). Trimming pared 8 bases from V and 2 bases from J, leaving 21 bases between. The CDR3 has 16 amino acids. The CDR3 sequence: CASALVPGQQNTEAFF. DNA of the CDR3: TGTGCCAGCGCACTCGTACCCGGGCAACAAAACACTGAAGCTTTCTTT.

The chain carries TRBV4-1 and TRBJ2-1; D remains ambiguous. Per germline, CDR1 MGHRA and CDR2 YSYEKL. The CDR3 has 13 residues. The V gene lost 3 bases and the J gene lost 2 bases, with 5 bases spanning the gap. The CDR3 DNA reads as TGCGCCAGCAGCCATCCCCCCTACAATGAGCAGTTCTTC. Translated: CASSHPPYNEQFF.